This is a list of T cell receptor beta chains from one sample in a study of blood T cells in healthy people across ages. TCRdb reprocessed the 5' RACE reads via MiXCR and lists one record per CDR3 protein. The table lists some 1 million distinct CDR3 sequences, roughly 45% of them singletons, with approximately 20% in the top ten. The sample taken for sequencing was blood. These receptor sequences come from a woman aged 60 to 75 in good health. Both conserved end residues are part of each CDR3. D genes are given only for firm matches. Clone size is stated in some rows and not others, as once, few, many or a class when expanded.

abundance,v_gene,d_gene,j_gene,CDR3aa,CDR3nt
-,TRBV6-5,TRBD1,TRBJ2-7,CASRETGAEQYF,TGTGCCAGCAGGGAGACAGGGGCCGAGCAGTACTTC
-,TRBV11-3,-,TRBJ2-6,CASSLDRRKTGVQSGANVLTF,TGTGCCAGCAGCTTAGATCGGAGGAAGACAGGCGTTCAATCTGGGGCCAACGTCCTGACTTTC
-,TRBV6-5,-,TRBJ2-7,CASSYSGEAATYEQYF,TGTGCCAGCAGTTACTCGGGAGAGGCGGCAACCTACGAGCAGTACTTC
-,TRBV12-3/TRBV12-4,-,TRBJ2-1,CASSSNTEQFF,TGTGCCAGCAGCTCCAACACTGAGCAGTTCTTC
-,TRBV10-3,-,TRBJ2-3,CAISRTGGTTDTQYF,TGTGCCATCAGCCGGACTGGGGGGACCACAGATACGCAGTATTTT
-,TRBV7-9,-,TRBJ2-7,CASSHSGDEQYF,TGTGCCAGCAGCCATTCGGGAGACGAGCAGTACTTC
few,TRBV24-1,-,TRBJ2-5,CATSDFWVETQYF,TGTGCCACCAGTGATTTTTGGGTGGAGACCCAGTACTTC
many,TRBV7-6,TRBD1,TRBJ2-7,CASSVGGGFGLSYEQYF,TGTGCCAGCAGCGTAGGGGGCGGATTCGGGCTATCCTACGAGCAGTACTTC
-,TRBV30,TRBD1,TRBJ2-7,CAWTTGWEQYF,TGTGCCTGGACGACAGGGTGGGAGCAGTACTTC
-,TRBV27,TRBD2,TRBJ2-7,CASSSGIEQYF,TGTGCCAGCTCTAGCGGGATCGAGCAGTACTTC
-,TRBV20-1,TRBD1,TRBJ1-1,CSALRRGRGTEAFF,TGCAGTGCCCTGAGAAGGGGGCGCGGAACTGAAGCTTTCTTT
-,TRBV11-1,TRBD1,TRBJ1-2,CASSLRQGYYGYTF,TGTGCCAGCAGCCTACGACAGGGTTACTATGGCTACACCTTC
few,TRBV10-3,TRBD2,TRBJ2-1,CATGLAAGQFF,TGTGCCACCGGACTAGCGGCTGGTCAGTTCTTC
-,TRBV20-1,TRBD1,TRBJ2-7,CSAVTGTGNPYEQYF,TGCAGTGCTGTCACCGGGACAGGGAACCCCTACGAGCAGTACTTC
few,TRBV16,-,TRBJ2-7,CASSPTTGPTYEQYF,TGTGCCAGCAGCCCTACGACAGGCCCTACCTACGAGCAGTACTTC
-,TRBV12-3/TRBV12-4,TRBD1,TRBJ1-1,CASSDGQGVFLAFF,TGTGCCAGCAGTGACGGACAGGGGGTATTTCTAGCTTTCTTT
-,TRBV27,-,TRBJ1-6,CASSLSRGGNSPLHF,TGTGCCAGCAGTTTATCCCGCGGCGGAAACTCACCCCTCCACTTT
-,TRBV14,-,TRBJ2-6,CASSKYSGANVLTF,TGTGCCAGCAGCAAATACTCTGGGGCCAACGTCCTGACTTTC
-,TRBV18,TRBD2,TRBJ2-7,CASPGLAGGLSYEQYF,TGTGCCAGCCCAGGACTAGCGGGAGGGTTATCCTACGAGCAGTACTTC
few,TRBV29-1,-,TRBJ1-4,CSVVGAATNEKLFF,TGCAGCGTTGTGGGGGCAGCAACTAATGAAAAACTGTTTTTT
-,TRBV7-8,TRBD2,TRBJ2-2,CASSLGGLAGMAGELFF,TGTGCCAGCAGCTTAGGAGGGCTAGCGGGTATGGCAGGGGAGCTGTTTTTT
-,TRBV28,-,TRBJ2-7,CASERDTSYEQYF,TGTGCCAGCGAACGGGACACTTCCTACGAGCAGTACTTC
few,TRBV12-3/TRBV12-4,TRBD2,TRBJ2-7,CASSLAGSGTSGISYEQYF,TGTGCCAGCAGTTTAGCTGGCTCAGGGACTAGCGGGATCAGCTACGAGCAGTACTTC
few,TRBV29-1,-,TRBJ1-2,CSVEDRSGYTF,TGCAGCGTTGAGGATAGGAGTGGCTACACCTTC
few,TRBV7-2,-,TRBJ1-2,CASSLGRTLYGYTF,TGTGCCAGCAGCTTAGGACGGACCCTCTATGGCTACACCTTC
few,TRBV9,TRBD1,TRBJ1-6,CASSVMDSGQGNSPLHF,TGTGCCAGCAGCGTAATGGACTCGGGACAGGGGAATTCACCCCTCCACTTT
few,TRBV29-1,-,TRBJ2-7,CSVVRGPDEQYF,TGCAGCGTTGTACGGGGGCCCGACGAGCAGTACTTC
-,TRBV5-1,-,TRBJ2-1,CASSLSRVVNEQFF,TGCGCCAGCAGCTTGTCCAGGGTCGTGAATGAGCAGTTCTTC
many,TRBV7-2,-,TRBJ2-1,CASSLQTSSYNEQFF,TGTGCCAGCAGCTTACAGACGAGCTCCTACAATGAGCAGTTCTTC
-,TRBV18,-,TRBJ1-1,CASSPPVRLNTEAFF,TGTGCCAGCTCACCACCGGTCAGGCTAAACACTGAAGCTTTCTTT
few,TRBV29-1,TRBD2,TRBJ2-1,CSVGRLLAGEFTEQFF,TGCAGCGTTGGCCGGCTACTAGCGGGAGAATTTACTGAGCAGTTCTTC
-,TRBV6-5,-,TRBJ2-7,CASSRTRGGSQYF,TGTGCCAGCAGTCGGACAAGAGGGGGGTCCCAGTACTTC
-,TRBV5-1,TRBD2,TRBJ2-2,CASSLGGSVTGELFF,TGCGCCAGCAGCTTGGGCGGGAGCGTCACCGGGGAGCTGTTTTTT
-,TRBV29-1,-,TRBJ1-1,CSVVFGTEAFF,TGCAGCGTTGTGTTCGGCACTGAAGCTTTCTTT
-,TRBV20-1,-,TRBJ1-1,CSAGVGGRNTEAFF,TGCAGTGCTGGGGTGGGGGGTAGGAACACTGAAGCTTTCTTT
-,TRBV2,TRBD2,TRBJ2-4,CANSERLAGNYKNIQYF,TGTGCCAACAGTGAGAGACTAGCGGGGAACTATAAAAACATTCAGTACTTC
few,TRBV5-6,TRBD1,TRBJ2-6,CASSYSGQGKISGANVLTF,TGTGCCAGCAGCTATTCGGGACAGGGCAAGATCTCTGGGGCCAACGTCCTGACTTTC
-,TRBV7-2,-,TRBJ2-3,CASSLRRPGGTGTQYF,TGTGCCAGCAGCTTACGCCGGCCTGGGGGCACAGGTACGCAGTATTTT
-,TRBV9,-,TRBJ2-1,CASSVGGGTVNEQFF,TGTGCCAGCAGCGTAGGTGGCGGGACGGTAAATGAGCAGTTCTTC
-,TRBV27,-,TRBJ2-1,CASSLRQVLYNEQFF,TGTGCCAGCAGTTTAAGACAGGTTTTGTACAATGAGCAGTTCTTC
-,TRBV7-8,TRBD2,TRBJ2-1,CASSPREAFYNEQFF,TGTGCCAGCAGCCCTCGGGAGGCGTTCTACAATGAGCAGTTCTTC
few,TRBV7-9,-,TRBJ2-1,CASRRADWGEQFF,TGTGCCAGCAGGCGGGCGGATTGGGGTGAGCAGTTCTTC
-,TRBV2,-,TRBJ2-7,CASSGRGASYEQYF,TGTGCCAGCAGCGGAAGGGGCGCCTCCTACGAGCAGTACTTC
-,TRBV7-7,-,TRBJ2-5,CASSLATRVGETQYF,TGTGCCAGCAGCTTAGCGACCCGAGTTGGAGAGACCCAGTACTTC
few,TRBV20-1,TRBD1,TRBJ1-2,CSARDPGQGNYGYTF,TGCAGTGCTAGAGATCCGGGACAGGGGAACTATGGCTACACCTTC
few,TRBV12-3/TRBV12-4,TRBD2,TRBJ2-3,CASSLAGGPGGDTQYF,TGTGCCAGCAGTTTAGCGGGAGGGCCAGGAGGAGATACGCAGTATTTT
-,TRBV12-3/TRBV12-4,-,TRBJ2-2,CASLNTGELFF,TGTGCCAGCTTGAACACCGGGGAGCTGTTTTTT
-,TRBV7-3,-,TRBJ2-3,CASSAGTLGDTQYF,TGTGCCAGCAGCGCCGGGACGTTGGGGGATACGCAGTATTTT
once,TRBV11-2,-,TRBJ1-1,CASSGRVRNTEAFF,TGTGCCAGCAGCGGCAGGGTGAGGAACACTGAAGCTTTCTTT
few,TRBV20-1,TRBD2,TRBJ2-7,CSARTSAMYEQYF,TGCAGTGCCAGGACTAGCGCGATGTACGAGCAGTACTTC
-,TRBV9,-,TRBJ2-7,CASSPTRGGYEQYF,TGTGCCAGCAGCCCAACGCGCGGTGGCTACGAGCAGTACTTC
-,TRBV15,TRBD2,TRBJ2-3,CATSLTGRDTQYF,TGTGCCACCAGCCTCACCGGGAGGGATACGCAGTATTTT
-,TRBV20-1,TRBD2,TRBJ2-1,CSAPRTSGAYNEQFF,TGCAGTGCTCCGAGGACTAGCGGGGCGTACAATGAGCAGTTCTTC
-,TRBV30,-,TRBJ2-1,CAWNQENEQFF,TGTGCCTGGAACCAAGAAAATGAGCAGTTCTTC
few,TRBV20-1,TRBD1,TRBJ2-1,CSASGGTGFNNEQFF,TGCAGTGCTAGCGGCGGGACAGGGTTTAACAATGAGCAGTTCTTC